The rows below give T cell receptor beta chains drawn from one sample of a study of control samples from healthy donors and cancer patients. Libraries were prepared by immunoSEQ multiplex PCR; TCRdb keeps only in-frame clonotypes and omits some of them. Found here are about 120,000 clones, about nine tenths of them singletons; the top ten hold about 3.2%. The sequencing sample was made of blood. The receptors derive from a man in his forties in good health. Each CDR3 is given with its conserved first and last residue. The order of the fields is J gene, D gene, clone size, V gene, CDR3 DNA, CDR3 protein. A D gene is named only where the DNA matches it firmly. The size of a clone is reported for some rows only, either as once, few or many, or as a class for expanded clones.

J: TRBJ2-7; D: TRBD1; size: .; V: TRBV27; DNA: TGTGCCAGCAGCACTACGGGACAGTTTTACGAGCAGTACTTC; CDR3: CASSTTGQFYEQYF
J: TRBJ2-5; D: .; size: once; V: TRBV6-1; DNA: TGTGCCAGCGGCCTCGAAGCTAATGCATTGAAGACCCAGTACTTC; CDR3: CASGLEANALKTQYF
J: TRBJ1-3; D: .; size: .; V: TRBV10-2; DNA: TGCGCCAGCAACCCTTCGGGGCCGGGAAACACCATATATTTT; CDR3: CASNPSGPGNTIYF
J: TRBJ1-1; D: .; size: .; V: TRBV19; DNA: TGTGCCAGTAGTATTCGGGCTAACTCAATGAACACTGAAGCTTTCTTT; CDR3: CASSIRANSMNTEAFF
J: TRBJ1-2; D: .; size: .; V: TRBV25-1; DNA: TGTGCCAGCTCCCACGTAGAAACGGCTGGGGGCTACACCTTC; CDR3: CASSHVETAGGYTF
J: TRBJ2-2; D: .; size: few; V: TRBV25-1; DNA: TGTGCCAGCGGCGGAGGGGGACGGTTCGCGAACACCGGGGAGCTGTTTTTT; CDR3: CASGGGGRFANTGELFF
J: TRBJ1-3; D: .; size: .; V: TRBV3-1/TRBV3-2; DNA: TGTGCCAGCAGCCAAGTAAAAGGAAATGGAAACACCATATATTTT; CDR3: CASSQVKGNGNTIYF
J: TRBJ2-5; D: .; size: few; V: TRBV5-1; DNA: TGCGCCAGCAGCGACCGACAGAGCCAAGAGACCCAGTACTTC; CDR3: CASSDRQSQETQYF
J: TRBJ1-6; D: TRBD1; size: few; V: TRBV2; DNA: TGTGCCAGCAGTCTGACAGGGATGAATTCACCCCTCCACTTT; CDR3: CASSLTGMNSPLHF
J: TRBJ2-3; D: TRBD2; size: .; V: TRBV15; DNA: TGTGCCACCACTCGACTAGCGGGGAGCACAGATACGCAGTATTTT; CDR3: CATTRLAGSTDTQYF
J: TRBJ1-2; D: .; size: few; V: TRBV3-1/TRBV3-2; DNA: TGTGCCAGCAGCCAATTTCACGGGGGGCGGAAGGATGGCTACACCTTC; CDR3: CASSQFHGGRKDGYTF
J: TRBJ1-5; D: TRBD1; size: .; V: TRBV10-3; DNA: TGTGCCATCAGGGACAGGGAGGATCAGCCCCAGCATTTT; CDR3: CAIRDREDQPQHF
J: TRBJ2-7; D: TRBD1; size: .; V: TRBV9; DNA: TGTGCCAGCAGCGCGGGCTCCGGGACAGGGTGGTACGAGCAGTACTTC; CDR3: CASSAGSGTGWYEQYF
J: TRBJ2-7; D: .; size: once; V: TRBV27; DNA: TGTGCCAGCAGTTTAAATCCGTCCGCAGTCTACGAGCAGTACTTC; CDR3: CASSLNPSAVYEQYF
J: TRBJ1-6; D: .; size: .; V: TRBV2; DNA: TGTGCCACCTGGGGGGGCAGCTCCTATAATTCACCCCTCCACTTT; CDR3: CATWGGSSYNSPLHF
J: TRBJ1-1; D: .; size: .; V: TRBV4-2; DNA: TGTGCCAGCAGCCCGGAGGGAGGGTATGCTTTCTTT; CDR3: CASSPEGGYAFF
J: TRBJ2-7; D: TRBD1; size: .; V: TRBV5-1; DNA: TGCGCCAGCAGCTGGACAGGGGGAAACTCCTACGAGCAGTACTTC; CDR3: CASSWTGGNSYEQYF
J: TRBJ2-2; D: .; size: .; V: TRBV9; DNA: TGTGCCAGCAGCGTGAGTGGGGGTCCCGGGGAGCTGTTTTTT; CDR3: CASSVSGGPGELFF
J: TRBJ2-1; D: .; size: few; V: TRBV7-9; DNA: TGTGCCAGCAGTGAAACCAGGGGCGAGCAGTTCTTC; CDR3: CASSETRGEQFF
J: TRBJ1-1; D: .; size: .; V: TRBV6-5; DNA: TGTGCCAGCATGGGGAACACTGAAGCTTTCTTT; CDR3: CASMGNTEAFF
J: TRBJ1-5; D: .; size: .; V: TRBV9; DNA: TGTGCCAGCAGCGTAGGCCAGGGTAGCAATCAGCCCCAGCATTTT; CDR3: CASSVGQGSNQPQHF
J: TRBJ1-2; D: .; size: .; V: TRBV6-5; DNA: TGTGCCAGCAAGAGGCTCGGCGGCTACACCTTC; CDR3: CASKRLGGYTF
J: TRBJ2-5; D: TRBD1; size: .; V: TRBV29-1; DNA: TGCAGCACAGACAGGGGGCGGGGGGAGACCCAGTACTTC; CDR3: CSTDRGRGETQYF
J: TRBJ1-2; D: .; size: .; V: TRBV10-1; DNA: TGCGCCAGCAGTGACGGACAAGGGTACGGCTACACCTTC; CDR3: CASSDGQGYGYTF
J: TRBJ2-7; D: .; size: .; V: TRBV5-1; DNA: TGCGCCAGCAGCTCACTTGACGTGGCACCCTCGGGGACCTACGAGCAGTACTTC; CDR3: CASSSLDVAPSGTYEQYF
J: TRBJ1-5; D: TRBD1; size: few; V: TRBV6-2/TRBV6-3; DNA: TGTGCCAGCAGCCACAACAGGGGCGAGATATATAGCAATCAGCCCCAGCATTTT; CDR3: CASSHNRGEIYSNQPQHF
J: TRBJ2-3; D: .; size: .; V: TRBV6-5; DNA: TGTGCCAGCAGTTTAGCCGCAGATACGCAGTATTTT; CDR3: CASSLAADTQYF
J: TRBJ2-1; D: .; size: .; V: TRBV19; DNA: TGTGCCAGTAGGAAAGGACAGGGAGGGGGGAATGAGCAGTTCTTC; CDR3: CASRKGQGGGNEQFF
J: TRBJ1-6; D: .; size: .; V: TRBV7-9; DNA: TGTGCCAGCAGCCGATCACAGGGCCTCAATTCACCCCTCCACTTT; CDR3: CASSRSQGLNSPLHF
J: TRBJ1-3; D: .; size: .; V: TRBV7-8; DNA: TGTGCCAGCAGCATTGGCTCCTCTGGAAACACCATATATTTT; CDR3: CASSIGSSGNTIYF
J: TRBJ2-3; D: TRBD2; size: .; V: TRBV9; DNA: TGTGCCAGCAGCGTATCTAGCGGGGGGGCAGATACGCAGTATTTT; CDR3: CASSVSSGGADTQYF